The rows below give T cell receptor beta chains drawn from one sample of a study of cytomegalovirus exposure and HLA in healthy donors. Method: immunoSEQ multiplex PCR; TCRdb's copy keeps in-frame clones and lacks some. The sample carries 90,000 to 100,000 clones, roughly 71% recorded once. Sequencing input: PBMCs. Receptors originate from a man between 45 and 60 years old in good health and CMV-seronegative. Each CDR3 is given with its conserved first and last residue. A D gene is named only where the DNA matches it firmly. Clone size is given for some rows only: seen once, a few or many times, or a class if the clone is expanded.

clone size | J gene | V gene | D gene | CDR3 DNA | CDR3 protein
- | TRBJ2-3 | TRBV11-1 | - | TGTGCCAGCAGCTTAGAAGGGAGAGAGACAGATACGCAGTATTTT | CASSLEGRETDTQYF
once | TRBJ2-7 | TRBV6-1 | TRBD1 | TGTGCCAGCAGTCACTTGGGACAGGGTAACTACGAGCAGTACTTC | CASSHLGQGNYEQYF
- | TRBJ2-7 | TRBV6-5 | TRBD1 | TGTGCAACCGGACAGGGTGAGGGGGCCGAGCAGTACTTC | CATGQGEGAEQYF
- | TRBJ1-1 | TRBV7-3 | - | TGTGCCAGCAGCTCGCACATGAACACTGAAGCTTTCTTT | CASSSHMNTEAFF
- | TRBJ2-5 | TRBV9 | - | TGTGCCAGCAGCGTGGAGGCGGGGGCCGCCGGAACGGGGACCCAGTACTTC | CASSVEAGAAGTGTQYF
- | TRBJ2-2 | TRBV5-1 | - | TGCGCCAGCAGCTTCGGGACACAGAACACCGGGGAGCTGTTTTTT | CASSFGTQNTGELFF
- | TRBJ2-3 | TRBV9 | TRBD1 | TGTGCCAGCAGCTTCGGACAGGGCGTGGCAGATACGCAGTATTTT | CASSFGQGVADTQYF
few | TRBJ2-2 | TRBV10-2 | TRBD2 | TGCGCCAGCAGCCCCGGGACTAATAATGCCGGGGAGCTGTTTTTT | CASSPGTNNAGELFF
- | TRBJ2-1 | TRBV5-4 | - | TGTGCCAGCAGCTTGGGCAGCTCCTACAATGAGCAGTTCTTC | CASSLGSSYNEQFF
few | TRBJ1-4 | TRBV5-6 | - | TGTGCCAGCAGCTTCGGAGGAGAGGGTGAAAAACTGTTTTTT | CASSFGGEGEKLFF
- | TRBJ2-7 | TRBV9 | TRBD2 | TGTGCCAGCAGCGTTACAGCGGGGGGCAACGAGCAGTACTTC | CASSVTAGGNEQYF
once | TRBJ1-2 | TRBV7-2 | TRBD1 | TGTGCCAGCAGCGCCGGGACAGGGGGCTATGGCTACACCTTC | CASSAGTGGYGYTF
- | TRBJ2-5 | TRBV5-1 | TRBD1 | TGCGCCAGCAGCATCGGGACAGTCCTCCAAGAGACCCAGTACTTC | CASSIGTVLQETQYF
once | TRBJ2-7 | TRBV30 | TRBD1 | TGTGCCTGGCACAGGGGCCCATCGATGGGCGAGCAGTACTTC | CAWHRGPSMGEQYF
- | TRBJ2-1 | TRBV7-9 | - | TGTGCCAGCAGCACCAGATACCGGGGGTCCTACAATGAGCAGTTCTTC | CASSTRYRGSYNEQFF
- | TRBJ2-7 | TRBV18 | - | TGTGCCAGCTCACCACCGGTGAGCGACGAGCAGTACTTC | CASSPPVSDEQYF
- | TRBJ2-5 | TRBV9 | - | TGTGCCAGCAGCGTAGAGGGCAGGGGACGGGAGACCCAGTACTTC | CASSVEGRGRETQYF
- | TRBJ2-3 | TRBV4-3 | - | TGCGCCAGCAGCCAAGACGACAGTAGCACAGATACGCAGTATTTT | CASSQDDSSTDTQYF
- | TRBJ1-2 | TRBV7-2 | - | TGTGCCAGCAGCTTAGCGCGGGGAGTGGGAACTATTGGCTACACCTTC | CASSLARGVGTIGYTF
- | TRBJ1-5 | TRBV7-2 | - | TGTGCAACGGGGACACGAAATAGCAATCAGCCCCAGCATTTT | CATGTRNSNQPQHF
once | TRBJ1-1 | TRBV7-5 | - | TGTGTCAGAAGCTTCCCCGAACGGGATGGGCCTTGGGGCACTGAAGCTTTCTTT | CVRSFPERDGPWGTEAFF
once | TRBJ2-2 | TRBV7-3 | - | TGTGCCAGCAGCTTAACGCGAAGCACCGGGGAGCTGTTTTTT | CASSLTRSTGELFF
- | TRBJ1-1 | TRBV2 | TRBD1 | TGTGCCAGCAGTGAGGACAGGGGCACTGAAGCTTTCTTT | CASSEDRGTEAFF
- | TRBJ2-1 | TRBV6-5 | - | TGTGCCAGCAGTTCACAGACGGGAGAGCAGTTCTTC | CASSSQTGEQFF
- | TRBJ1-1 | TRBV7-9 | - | TGTGCCAGCAGCTTAGAATTAGGGGCAGGGGCTTTCTTT | CASSLELGAGAFF
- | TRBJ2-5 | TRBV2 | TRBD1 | TGTGCCAGCACGAAGGGACAGGGGTTAGAGACCCAGTACTTC | CASTKGQGLETQYF
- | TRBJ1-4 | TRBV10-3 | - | TGTGCCATCAGTGAGTCCGGCCTTGGAGTAAAACTGTTTTTT | CAISESGLGVKLFF
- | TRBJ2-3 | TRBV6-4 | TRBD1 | TGTGCCAGCAGTGACTTTACAGGGGCCCCCTTTTCAGATACGCAGTATTTT | CASSDFTGAPFSDTQYF
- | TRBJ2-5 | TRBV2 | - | TGTGCCAGCAGCCCGAACGCGGAGACCCAGTACTTC | CASSPNAETQYF
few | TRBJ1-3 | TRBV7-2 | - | TGTGCCAGCAGCTTAGTAGCATCCTCTGGAAACACCATATATTTT | CASSLVASSGNTIYF
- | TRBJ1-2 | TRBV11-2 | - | TGTGCCAGCAGCTTAAATCTCGTAGATAACTATGGCTACACCTTC | CASSLNLVDNYGYTF
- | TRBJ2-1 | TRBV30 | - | TGTGCCTGGGACCGCGGAAGCCCCTACAATGAGCAGTTCTTC | CAWDRGSPYNEQFF
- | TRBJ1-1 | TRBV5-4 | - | TGTGCCAGCAGCGTGACAGCGAACACTGAAGCTTTCTTT | CASSVTANTEAFF